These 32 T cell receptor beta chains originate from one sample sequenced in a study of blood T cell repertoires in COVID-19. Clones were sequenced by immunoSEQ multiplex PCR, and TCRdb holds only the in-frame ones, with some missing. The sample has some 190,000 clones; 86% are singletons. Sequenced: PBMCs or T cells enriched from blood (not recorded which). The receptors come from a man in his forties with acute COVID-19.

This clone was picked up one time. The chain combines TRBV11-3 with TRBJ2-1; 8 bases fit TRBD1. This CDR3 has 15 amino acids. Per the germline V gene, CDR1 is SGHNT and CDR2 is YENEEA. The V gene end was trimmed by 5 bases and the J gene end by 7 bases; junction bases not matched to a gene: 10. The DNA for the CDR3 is TGTGCCAGCAGCCCAGACAGGGGAGAATGGAATGAGCAGTTCTTC. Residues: CASSPDRGEWNEQFF.

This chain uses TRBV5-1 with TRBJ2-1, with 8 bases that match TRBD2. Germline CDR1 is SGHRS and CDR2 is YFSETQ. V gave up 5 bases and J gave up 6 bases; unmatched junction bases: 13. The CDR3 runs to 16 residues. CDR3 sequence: CASSFTGGPSINEQFF. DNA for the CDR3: TGCGCCAGCAGTTTCACGGGAGGGCCTTCAATCAATGAGCAGTTCTTC.

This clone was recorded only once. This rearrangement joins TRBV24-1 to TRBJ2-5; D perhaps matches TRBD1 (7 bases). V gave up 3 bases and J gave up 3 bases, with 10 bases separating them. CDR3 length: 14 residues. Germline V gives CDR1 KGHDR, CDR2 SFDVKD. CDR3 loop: CATSDGGTEETQYF. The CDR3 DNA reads TGTGCCACCAGTGATGGGGGGACAGAAGAGACCCAGTACTTC.

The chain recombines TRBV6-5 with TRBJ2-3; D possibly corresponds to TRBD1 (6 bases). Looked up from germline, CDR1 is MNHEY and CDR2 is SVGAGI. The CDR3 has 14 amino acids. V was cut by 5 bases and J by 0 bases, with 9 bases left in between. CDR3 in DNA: TGTGCCAGCAGTCAGGACAGAAGCACAGATACGCAGTATTTT. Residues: CASSQDRSTDTQYF.

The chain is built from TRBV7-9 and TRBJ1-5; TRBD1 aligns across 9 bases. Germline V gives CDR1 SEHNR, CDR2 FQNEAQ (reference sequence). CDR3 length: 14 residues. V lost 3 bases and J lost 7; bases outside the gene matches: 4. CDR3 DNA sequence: TGTGCCAGCAGCTTGGGACAGGGTGTCCAGCCCCAGCATTTT. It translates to CASSLGQGVQPQHF.

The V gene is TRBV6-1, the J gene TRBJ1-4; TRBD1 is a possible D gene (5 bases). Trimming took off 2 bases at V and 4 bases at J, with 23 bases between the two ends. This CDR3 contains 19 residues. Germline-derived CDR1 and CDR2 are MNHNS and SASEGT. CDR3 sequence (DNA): TGTGCCAGCAGTGAATATCGACCAAACGACAGAACTCATAATGAAAAACTGTTTTTT. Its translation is CASSEYRPNDRTHNEKLFF.

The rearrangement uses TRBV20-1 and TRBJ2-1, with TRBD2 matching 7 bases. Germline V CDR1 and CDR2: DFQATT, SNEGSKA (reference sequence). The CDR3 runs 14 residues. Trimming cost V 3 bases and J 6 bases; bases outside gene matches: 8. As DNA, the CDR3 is TGCAGTGCTAGTTCCGGGACTACAAGCAATGAGCAGTTCTTC. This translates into CSASSGTTSNEQFF.

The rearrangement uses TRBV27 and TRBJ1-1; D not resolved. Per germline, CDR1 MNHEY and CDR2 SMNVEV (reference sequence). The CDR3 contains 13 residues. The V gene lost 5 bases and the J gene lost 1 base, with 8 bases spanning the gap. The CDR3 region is CASSQTRNTEAFF. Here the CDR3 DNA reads TGTGCCAGCAGTCAGACACGGAACACTGAAGCTTTCTTT.

CDR3 region: CASSFSNRGEYF. DNA of the CDR3: TGTGCCAGCAGTTTCTCGAACAGGGGAGAGTACTTC. This chain joins TRBV28 and TRBJ2-7, with 7 bases aligning to TRBD1. Germline V gene lookup returns CDR1 MDHEN and CDR2 SYDVKM. Trimming at V came to 3 bases and at J to 11 bases, leaving 7 bases not matched to a gene. The CDR3 covers 12 residues.

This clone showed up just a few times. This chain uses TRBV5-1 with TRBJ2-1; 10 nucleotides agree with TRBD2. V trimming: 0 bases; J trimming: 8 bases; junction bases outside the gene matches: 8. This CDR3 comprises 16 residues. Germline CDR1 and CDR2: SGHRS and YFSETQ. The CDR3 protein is CASSLGLAGRDDEQFF. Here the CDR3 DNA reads TGCGCCAGCAGCTTGGGACTAGCGGGTCGGGACGATGAGCAGTTCTTC.

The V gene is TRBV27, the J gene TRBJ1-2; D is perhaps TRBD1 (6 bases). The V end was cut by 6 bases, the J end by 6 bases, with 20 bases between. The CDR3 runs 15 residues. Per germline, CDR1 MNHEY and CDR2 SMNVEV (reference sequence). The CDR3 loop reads CASSLGGGIVNGYTF. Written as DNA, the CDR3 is TGTGCCAGCAGCTTAGGGGGGGGGATTGTAAATGGCTACACCTTC.

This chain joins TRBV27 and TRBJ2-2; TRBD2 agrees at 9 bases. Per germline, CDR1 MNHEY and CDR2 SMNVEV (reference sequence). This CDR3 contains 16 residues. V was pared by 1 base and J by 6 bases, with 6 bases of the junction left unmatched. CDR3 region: CASSLLLAGGAGELFF. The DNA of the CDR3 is TGTGCCAGCAGTTTATTACTAGCGGGTGGGGCCGGGGAGCTGTTTTTT.

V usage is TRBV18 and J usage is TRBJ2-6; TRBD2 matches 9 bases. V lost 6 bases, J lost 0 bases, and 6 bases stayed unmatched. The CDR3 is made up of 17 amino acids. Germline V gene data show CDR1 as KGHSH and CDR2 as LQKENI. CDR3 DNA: TGTGCCAGCTCCCTCGCGGGGGGGCACTCTGGGGCCAACGTCCTGACTTTC. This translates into CASSLAGGHSGANVLTF. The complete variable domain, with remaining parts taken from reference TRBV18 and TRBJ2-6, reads NAGVMQNPRHLVRRRGQEARLRCSPMKGHSHVYWYRQLPEEGLKFMVYLQKENIIDESGMPKERFSAEFPKEGPSILRIQQVVRGDSAAYFCASSLAGGHSGANVLTFGAGSRLTVL.

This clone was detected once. CDR3 DNA: TGTGCCAGCAGTTACAGCAGCAATCAGCCCCAGCATTTT. It yields the protein CASSYSSNQPQHF. The V gene is TRBV6-5, the J gene TRBJ1-5, with D unclear. This CDR3 is 13 amino acids long. Germline V CDR1 and CDR2: MNHEY, SVGAGI. The V end lost 2 bases, the J end lost 1 base, and 3 bases lay between the germline ends.

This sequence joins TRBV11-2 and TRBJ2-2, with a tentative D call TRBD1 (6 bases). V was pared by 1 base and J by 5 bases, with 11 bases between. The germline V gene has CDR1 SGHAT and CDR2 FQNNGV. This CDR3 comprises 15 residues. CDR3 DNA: TGTGCCAGCAGCTTAGGGACAGTTAGGACCGGGGAGCTGTTTTTT. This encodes CASSLGTVRTGELFF. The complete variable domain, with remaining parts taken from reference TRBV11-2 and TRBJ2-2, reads EAGVAQSPRYKIIEKRQSVAFWCNPISGHATLYWYQQILGQGPKLLIQFQNNGVVDDSQLPKDRFSAERLKGVDSTLKIQPAKLEDSAVYLCASSLGTVRTGELFFGEGSRLTVL.

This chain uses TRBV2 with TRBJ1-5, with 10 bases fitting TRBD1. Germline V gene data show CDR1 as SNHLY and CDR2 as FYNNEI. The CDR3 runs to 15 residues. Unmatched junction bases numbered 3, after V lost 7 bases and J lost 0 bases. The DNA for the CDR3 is TGTGCCAGCAAGACAGGGGGCGATAGCAATCAGCCCCAGCATTTT. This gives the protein CASKTGGDSNQPQHF.

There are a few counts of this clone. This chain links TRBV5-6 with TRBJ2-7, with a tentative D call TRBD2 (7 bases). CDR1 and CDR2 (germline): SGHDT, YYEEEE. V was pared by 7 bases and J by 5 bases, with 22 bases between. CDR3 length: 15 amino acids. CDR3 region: CASSDGGLQRDEQYF. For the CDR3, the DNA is TGTGCCAGCTCAGACGGGGGGCTCCAGAGGGACGAGCAGTACTTC.

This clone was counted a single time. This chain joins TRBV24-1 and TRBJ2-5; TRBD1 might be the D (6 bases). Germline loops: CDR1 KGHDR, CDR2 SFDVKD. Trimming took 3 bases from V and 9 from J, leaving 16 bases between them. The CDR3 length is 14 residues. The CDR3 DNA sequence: TGTGCCACCAGTGATCCGGGCTCACCAGGGGCCCAGTACTTC. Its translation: CATSDPGSPGAQYF.

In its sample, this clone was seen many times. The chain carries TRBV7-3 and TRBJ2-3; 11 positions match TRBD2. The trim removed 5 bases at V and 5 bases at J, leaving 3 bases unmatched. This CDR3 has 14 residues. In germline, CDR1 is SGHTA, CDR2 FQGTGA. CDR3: CASSGGLAGDTQYF. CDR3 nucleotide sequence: TGTGCCAGCAGCGGAGGACTAGCGGGAGATACGCAGTATTTT.

The CDR3 here is CASSQAGEKLFF. The CDR3 coding sequence is TGTGCCAGCAGCCAAGCCGGTGAAAAACTGTTTTTT. The chain is built from TRBV3-1 (or the pseudogene TRBV3-2) and TRBJ1-4, with D unresolved. V lost 1 base, J lost 7 bases, and 4 bases lay in between. Germline V gene lookup returns CDR1 LGHDT and CDR2 YNNKEL (reference sequence). The CDR3 loop spans 12 amino acids.

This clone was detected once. The CDR3 loop is CASSSLAGGGETQYF. The CDR3 DNA follows: TGTGCCAGCAGTTCCCTGGCGGGAGGGGGTGAGACCCAGTACTTC. The chain is built from TRBV28 and TRBJ2-5; TRBD2 agrees at 9 bases. Germline assignment: CDR1 MDHEN and CDR2 SYDVKM. Losses at the gene ends were 4 bases for V and 5 bases for J; bases not matched to a gene: 8. The CDR3 contains 15 residues.

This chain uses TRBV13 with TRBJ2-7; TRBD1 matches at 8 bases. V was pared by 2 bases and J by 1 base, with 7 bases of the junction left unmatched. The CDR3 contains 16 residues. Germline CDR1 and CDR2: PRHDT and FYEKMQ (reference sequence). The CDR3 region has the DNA TGTGCCAGCAGCTTACGAACAGGGGGTCTTTCCTACGAGCAGTACTTC. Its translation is CASSLRTGGLSYEQYF.

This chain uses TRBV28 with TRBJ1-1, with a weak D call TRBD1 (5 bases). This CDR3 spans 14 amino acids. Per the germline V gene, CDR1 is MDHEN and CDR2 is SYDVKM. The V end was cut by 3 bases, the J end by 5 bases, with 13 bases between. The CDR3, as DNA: TGTGCCAGCAGTTTGACAGCCCCGAGGACTGAAGCTTTCTTT. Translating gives CASSLTAPRTEAFF.

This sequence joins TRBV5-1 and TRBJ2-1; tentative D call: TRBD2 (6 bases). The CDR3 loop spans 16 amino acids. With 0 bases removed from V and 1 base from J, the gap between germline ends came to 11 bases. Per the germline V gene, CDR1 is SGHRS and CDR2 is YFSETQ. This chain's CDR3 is CASSLDYRGSYNEQFF. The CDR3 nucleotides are TGCGCCAGCAGCTTGGACTATCGGGGGTCCTACAATGAGCAGTTCTTC.

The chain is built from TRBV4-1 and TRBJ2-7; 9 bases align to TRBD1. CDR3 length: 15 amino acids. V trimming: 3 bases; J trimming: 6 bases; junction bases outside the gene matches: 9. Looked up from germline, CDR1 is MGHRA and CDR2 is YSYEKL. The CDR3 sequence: CASSHAGTGLVEQYF. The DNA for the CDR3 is TGCGCCAGCAGCCACGCCGGGACAGGGTTGGTCGAGCAGTACTTC.

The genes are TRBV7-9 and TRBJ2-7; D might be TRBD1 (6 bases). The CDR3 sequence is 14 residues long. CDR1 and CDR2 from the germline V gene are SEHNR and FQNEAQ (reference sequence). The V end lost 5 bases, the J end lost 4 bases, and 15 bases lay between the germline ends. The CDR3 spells CASSTRDIDYEQYF. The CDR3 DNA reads TGTGCCAGCAGCACCCGGGACATTGATTACGAGCAGTACTTC.

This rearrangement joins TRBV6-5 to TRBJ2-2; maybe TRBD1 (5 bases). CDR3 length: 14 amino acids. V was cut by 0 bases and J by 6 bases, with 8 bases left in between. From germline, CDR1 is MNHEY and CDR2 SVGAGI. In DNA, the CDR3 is TGTGCCAGCAGTTACTCGACCAGGGCCGGGGAGCTGTTTTTT. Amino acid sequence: CASSYSTRAGELFF.

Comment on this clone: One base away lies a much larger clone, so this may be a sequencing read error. The CDR3 region has the DNA TGTGCCAGCAGTTTCGGCGGGAATCAGCCCCAGCATTTT. Protein sequence: CASSFGGNQPQHF. The V call is TRBV27, the J call TRBJ1-5; no reliable D call. Germline V gene sequence: CDR1 MNHEY, CDR2 SMNVEV (reference sequence). Trimming cost V 3 bases and J 4 bases, with 7 bases left between them. CDR3 length: 13 residues.

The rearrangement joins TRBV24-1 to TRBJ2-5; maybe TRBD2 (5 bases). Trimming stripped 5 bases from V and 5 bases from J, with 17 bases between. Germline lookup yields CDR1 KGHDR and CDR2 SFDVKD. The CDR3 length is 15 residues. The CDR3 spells CATSVPGSPGETQYF. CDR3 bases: TGTGCCACCAGTGTCCCAGGTAGCCCGGGGGAGACCCAGTACTTC.

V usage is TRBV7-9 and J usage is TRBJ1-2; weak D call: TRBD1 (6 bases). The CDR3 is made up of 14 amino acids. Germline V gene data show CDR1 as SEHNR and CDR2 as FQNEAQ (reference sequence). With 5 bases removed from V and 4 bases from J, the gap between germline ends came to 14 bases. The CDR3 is CASSPGRGPYGYTF. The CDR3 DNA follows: TGTGCCAGCAGCCCAGGCAGGGGCCCCTATGGCTACACCTTC.

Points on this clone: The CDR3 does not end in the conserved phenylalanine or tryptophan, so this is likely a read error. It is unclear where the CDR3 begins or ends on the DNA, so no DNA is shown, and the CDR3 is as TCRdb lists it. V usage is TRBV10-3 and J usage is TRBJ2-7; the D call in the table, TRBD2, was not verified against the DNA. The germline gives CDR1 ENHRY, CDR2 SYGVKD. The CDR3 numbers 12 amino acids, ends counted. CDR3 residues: CAISEGQGGPEL.

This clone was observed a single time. As DNA, the CDR3 is TGTGCCAGCGCTGACACTAGCGGGCCCTACGGGGAGACCCAGTACTTC. Translating it yields CASADTSGPYGETQYF. V and J are TRBV7-3 and TRBJ2-5, with TRBD2 matching 9 bases. V was clipped by 8 bases and J by 5 bases; unmatched bases: 15. The CDR3 has 16 residues. The germline CDR1 and CDR2 sequences are SGHTA and FQGTGA.